This T cell receptor (beta chain) comes out of a study of a mutant IDH1 vaccine in newly diagnosed glioma. Turning to the study itself: At week 47 came visit V13, while visit V12 had come at week 35.

Measured with immunoSEQ multiplex PCR; TCRdb has only the in-frame clones, and not every one. The table includes 40,000 or so clones, approximately 79% detected once. This clone has a handful of counts. The antigen is unknown. Time point defined: week 47, end of study. Each dose delivered 300 ug of mutant IDH1 20-mer peptide subcutaneously with imiquimod. Study outcomes and limitations: Shifts in the top peripheral T cell clonotypes seemed unrelated to pseudoprogression. Of the patients, about 95% had vaccine-induced immune responses.

This receptor was obtained from a man between 18 and 35 years old with glioma. Some clones in this sample may be carry-over from other donors' samples. Sequences were derived from PBMCs, sampled from a glioma patient whose treatment included an IDH1 peptide vaccine.

The CDR3 DNA reads as TGTGCCAGCAGCGTAGGAGGGACAGGGGCCAAAAACATTCAGTACTTC. This sequence encodes CASSVGGTGAKNIQYF. The chain joins TRBV9 to TRBJ2-4, with 9 bases that match TRBD1. After removal of 0 bases from V and 1 base from J, the junction contained 2 bases not matched to a gene. The CDR3 is made up of 16 amino acids. Germline V gene data show CDR1 as SGDLS and CDR2 as YYNGEE. Drawing the rest from reference TRBV9 and TRBJ2-4, the complete variable domain is DSGVTQTPKHLITATGQRVTLRCSPRSGDLSVYWYQQSLDQGLQFLIQYYNGEERAKGNILERFSAQQFPDLHSELNLSSLELGDSALYFCASSVGGTGAKNIQYFGAGTRLSVL.